A single sample is the source of the 3 T cell receptor beta chains below, sequenced in a study of blood T cell repertoires in COVID-19. TCRdb's table, derived via immunoSEQ multiplex PCR, lists solely in-frame clones and lacks some. The table records 150,000 to 200,000 clones, 82% of them present only once. The sample comprised peripheral blood. Every receptor here comes from a woman in her forties with COVID-19, enrolled during active disease.

This clone appeared a single time. V gene TRBV19 combines with J gene TRBJ2-7, with D perhaps TRBD1 (6 bases). The V gene lost 3 bases and the J gene lost 5 bases, with 14 bases spanning the gap. The germline gives CDR1 LNHDA, CDR2 SQIVND (reference sequence). The CDR3 is 14 amino acids. Here the CDR3 reads CASSIGTPRDEQYF. CDR3 sequence (DNA): TGTGCCAGTAGTATTGGGACACCACGGGACGAGCAGTACTTC.

This chain joins TRBV2 and TRBJ1-6; 7 bases fit TRBD1. Germline assignment: CDR1 SNHLY and CDR2 FYNNEI. The CDR3 is 14 amino acids. V lost 8 bases, J lost 5 bases, and 6 bases stayed unmatched. CDR3 in amino acids: CASWGTENNSPLHF. CDR3 coding DNA: TGTGCCAGCTGGGGGACAGAGAATAATTCACCCCTCCACTTT.

This clone was seen repeatedly, ten times or more. The chain recombines TRBV6-6 with TRBJ2-7, with 7 bases fitting TRBD2. CDR3 size: 14 residues. Trimming removed 2 bases from V and 2 bases from J; junction bases left unmatched: 3. From germline, CDR1 is MNHNY and CDR2 SVGAGI (reference sequence). This chain's CDR3 is CASSYGEGTYEQYV. The DNA of the CDR3 is TGTGCCAGCAGTTACGGGGAGGGAACCTACGAGCAGTACGTC.